This TCR beta chain was sequenced during a study of CD8 T cells in Susac syndrome. Study conclusions and caveats: The study's TCR sequencing and HLA analysis covered a relatively small number of individuals, and the study acknowledged this.

As for this clonotype: Its antigen is unidentified.

With random hexamers, roughly 0.45 to 1 ug RNA was reverse transcribed. The amplification used immunoSEQ multiplex PCR on TCR beta CDR3; it spanned 54 Vbeta and 13 Jbeta. TCRdb reprocessed the immunoSEQ multiplex PCR reads with MiXCR, giving one entry per CDR3 protein. The table shows some 110,000 distinct CDR3 sequences, with around 95% occurring only once. TEMRA cells underwent FACS enrichment and CD8+ and CD4+ T cells underwent negative isolation. This CDR3 contains 12 residues. Trimming stripped 5 bases from V and 2 bases from J, with 4 bases between. Looked up from germline, CDR1 is DFQATT and CDR2 is SNEGSKA (reference sequence).

Sequencing input: CD4+ T cells from PBMCs. The sequence was obtained from a human donor in good health. The V gene is TRBV20-1, the J gene TRBJ2-6; D remains ambiguous. The CDR3 nucleotides read TGCAGTGCTGCCCCTGGGGCCAACGTCCTGACTTTC. Its translation is CSAAPGANVLTF.